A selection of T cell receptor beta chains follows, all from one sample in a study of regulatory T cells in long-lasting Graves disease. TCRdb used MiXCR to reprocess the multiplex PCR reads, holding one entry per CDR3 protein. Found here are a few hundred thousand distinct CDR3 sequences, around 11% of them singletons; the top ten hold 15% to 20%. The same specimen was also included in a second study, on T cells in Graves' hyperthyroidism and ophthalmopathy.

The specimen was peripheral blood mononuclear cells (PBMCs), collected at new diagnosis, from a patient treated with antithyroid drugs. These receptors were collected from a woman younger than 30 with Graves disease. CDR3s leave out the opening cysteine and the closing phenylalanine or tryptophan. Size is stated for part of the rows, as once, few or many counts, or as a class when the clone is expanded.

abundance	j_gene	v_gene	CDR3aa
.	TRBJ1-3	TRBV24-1	ALEGQTRRGGTIY
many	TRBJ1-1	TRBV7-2	ASSKRPDTEAF
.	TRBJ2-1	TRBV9	ASSVGIENNEQF
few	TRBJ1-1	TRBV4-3	ASSQDPSGLGTEAF
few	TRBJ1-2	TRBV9	ASSVSETYGCT
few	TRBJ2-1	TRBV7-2	ASSPDPLGNNEQF
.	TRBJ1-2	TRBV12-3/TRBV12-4	ASSTGTGGNYGYT
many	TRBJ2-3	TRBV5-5	ASSEGLGVDGTQY
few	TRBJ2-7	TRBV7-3	ASSPWLGRVWRATYEQY
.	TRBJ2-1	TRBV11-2	ASSLDPSAGGPPGNEQF
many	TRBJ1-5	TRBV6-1	ASTPGQGAIQPQH
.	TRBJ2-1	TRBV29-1	SADGGSSYNEQF
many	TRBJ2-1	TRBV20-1	SAWTSGRGGGPYNEQF
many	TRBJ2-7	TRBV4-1	ASSQEEARTYEQY
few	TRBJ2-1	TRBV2	ASKPGSYNEQF
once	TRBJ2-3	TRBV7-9	ASSLAVGGPTDTQY
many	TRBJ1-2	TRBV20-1	SARRQGANGYT
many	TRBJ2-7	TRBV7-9	ASTATTGTGAYEQY
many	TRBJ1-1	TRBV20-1	SARSPRTGQLNTEAF
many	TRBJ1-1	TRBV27	ASSERGVRAF
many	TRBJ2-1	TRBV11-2	ASRLNLATPYNEQF
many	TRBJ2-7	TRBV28	ASSQRQGPTYEQY